Each of the 23 T cell receptor beta chains below was sequenced from the same sample in a study of blood T cells in healthy people across ages. Alongside a J-beta primer mix, a sample-barcoded 5' primer served in a second PCR lasting 7 to 11 cycles. TCRdb redid the calling of the 5' RACE reads with MiXCR, one entry per CDR3 protein. Of approximately 800,000 distinct CDR3 sequences listed, approximately 35% are singletons. The sequenced material came from blood. The receptors stem from a man between 18 and 29 years old in good health.

This clonotype was detected only a few times. The rearrangement joins TRBV4-1 to TRBJ2-3; D perhaps matches TRBD1 (6 bases). The CDR3 totals 17 residues. CDR1 is MGHRA, CDR2 YSYEKL, per germline. V was trimmed by 1 base and J by 0 bases, leaving 14 bases between them. Here the CDR3 DNA reads TGCGCCAGCAGCCAAGTCCCCAGGGGCCTTAGCACAGATACGCAGTATTTT. It codes for CASSQVPRGLSTDTQYF.

The chain combines TRBV30 with TRBJ1-1, with a possible D match to TRBD1 (5 bases). Deletions cut 0 bases from V and 3 bases from J, with 5 bases between. CDR3 length: 12 amino acids. Per germline, CDR1 GTSNPN and CDR2 SVGIG (reference sequence). Written as DNA, the CDR3 is TGTGCCTGGAGTGTAGGGGACACTGAAGCTTTCTTT. It translates to CAWSVGDTEAFF.

The rearrangement links TRBV7-9 to TRBJ2-3, with D possibly TRBD1 on 7 matching bases. In germline, CDR1 is SEHNR, CDR2 FQNEAQ (reference sequence). Trimming took 4 bases from V and 0 from J, leaving 20 bases between them. The CDR3 sequence is 18 residues long. CDR3 coding DNA: TGTGCCAGCAGCTCTCCGACAGGGTGGAGGGCTAGCACAGATACGCAGTATTTT. Amino acid sequence: CASSSPTGWRASTDTQYF.

The sample holds a few counts of this clonotype. The genes are TRBV29-1 and TRBJ2-2, with D hard to call. V was cut by 7 bases and J by 4 bases, with 10 bases left in between. The CDR3 contains 12 residues. In germline, CDR1 is SQVTM, CDR2 ANQGSEA. CDR3 bases: TGCAGCGGATGGAAGGGCACCGGGGAGCTGTTTTTT. It codes for CSGWKGTGELFF.

This clonotype was counted many times. CDR3 sequence: CASSGSGPLADTQYF. CDR3 coding DNA: TGTGCCAGCAGCGGATCCGGGCCCCTAGCGGATACGCAGTATTTT. The chain links TRBV9 to TRBJ2-3; a possible D gene is TRBD2 (6 bases). Trimming took off 3 bases at V and 6 bases at J, with 17 bases between the two ends. Looked up from germline, CDR1 is SGDLS and CDR2 is YYNGEE. CDR3 length: 15 amino acids.

The chain is built from TRBV7-8 and TRBJ2-1, with D perhaps matching TRBD2 (6 bases). Trimming cost V 8 bases and J 6 bases, with 11 bases left between them. CDR3 length: 12 residues. Germline CDR1 reads SGHVS; CDR2 reads FQNEAQ. The CDR3 nucleotides are TGTGCCAGCGGAGGGCACGGCAATGAGCAGTTCTTC. Amino acid sequence: CASGGHGNEQFF.

The genes are TRBV6-5 and TRBJ2-1, with TRBD2 matching over 8 bases. The germline gives CDR1 MNHEY, CDR2 SVGAGI. V shed 2 bases and J 9 bases; nucleotides not matched to a gene: 12. The CDR3 runs to 16 residues. CDR3 nucleotide sequence: TGTGCCAGCAGTTACGAAGGCAGCGGGAGAGGTAGTGAGCAGTTCTTC. Translated, it gives CASSYEGSGRGSEQFF.

The chain has TRBV6-2 or TRBV6-3 and TRBJ1-1; D is unresolved. V was trimmed by 10 bases and J by 1 base, leaving 10 bases between them. The CDR3 length is 12 residues. CDR1 is MNHEY and CDR2 is SVGEGT in the germline V gene. CDR3: CATSVGNTEAFF. CDR3 DNA sequence: TGTGCCACATCAGTTGGGAACACTGAAGCTTTCTTT.

This clonotype was seen many times. The chain has TRBV10-3 and TRBJ2-3; D gene ambiguous. Between the trimmed V and J ends, which lost 1 base and 4 bases, there was a span of 6 bases. There are 13 residues in the CDR3. CDR1 and CDR2 (germline): ENHRY, SYGVKD. The CDR3 sequence is CAISEYNADTQYF. The CDR3, as DNA: TGTGCCATCAGTGAGTACAACGCAGATACGCAGTATTTT.

This rearrangement joins TRBV20-1 to TRBJ2-3; D not certain. The germline gives CDR1 DFQATT, CDR2 SNEGSKA (reference sequence). The CDR3 covers 14 residues. Trimming cost V 6 bases and J 3 bases, with 16 bases left between them. The CDR3 protein is CSAQSGQGTDTQYF. CDR3 DNA sequence: TGCAGTGCCCAGTCGGGTCAAGGGACAGATACGCAGTATTTT.

This clonotype was seen more than once but under ten times. A much larger clone lies a single base off, so this may be a read error. The chain's CDR3 is CASSLGDRNYGYTF. The CDR3 DNA is TGCGCCAGCAGCTTGGGGGACAGGAACTATGGCTACACCTTC. The chain recombines TRBV5-1 with TRBJ1-2; 8 bases are a match to TRBD1. CDR1 SGHRS and CDR2 YFSETQ come from the germline V gene. This CDR3 is built from 14 residues. Trimming took 0 bases from V and 2 from J; bases not matched to a gene: 0.

The V call is TRBV29-1, the J call TRBJ2-3; D is uncertain. Looked up from germline, CDR1 is SQVTM and CDR2 is ANQGSEA. V lost 4 bases, J lost 5 bases, and 13 bases lay in between. CDR3 length equals 13 residues. CDR3 region: CSVAGSARDTQYF. Here the CDR3 DNA reads TGCAGCGTTGCCGGCAGCGCGAGAGATACGCAGTATTTT.

This clonotype came up a few times. The chain uses TRBV6-5 and TRBJ1-2; 7 bases match TRBD1. Trimming removed 7 bases from V and 4 bases from J; junction bases left unmatched: 9. The CDR3 is 14 residues long. The germline CDR1 and CDR2 sequences are MNHEY and SVGAGI. The CDR3 DNA follows: TGTGCCAGCAAACGGACAGGTTCTAGCTATGGCTACACCTTC. Its translation: CASKRTGSSYGYTF.

This clonotype turned up a few times. This chain connects TRBV7-9 to TRBJ2-2; TRBD1 might be the D (5 bases). The CDR3 covers 15 residues. V shed 2 bases and J shed 7 bases, with 14 bases lying between them. Germline CDR1 and CDR2: SEHNR and FQNEAQ (reference sequence). CDR3 sequence reads: CASSLQGSGSGELFF. The CDR3 coding sequence is TGTGCCAGCAGCTTACAGGGTTCTGGAAGCGGGGAGCTGTTTTTT.

The rearrangement joins TRBV10-2 to TRBJ2-1, with D perhaps assigned TRBD1 or TRBD2 (6 bases each). CDR1 WSHSY and CDR2 SAAADI come from the germline V gene. Trimming pared 6 bases from V and 8 bases from J, leaving 20 bases between. CDR3 size: 15 residues. CDR3 coding DNA: TGCGCCAGCAGGGAGCAGGGTCACAGGGAGGATGAGCAGTTCTTC. Translation gives CASREQGHREDEQFF.

The chain is built from TRBV6-1 and TRBJ2-3; the match to TRBD2 covers 7 bases. Germline V gene data show CDR1 as MNHNS and CDR2 as SASEGT. Trimming cost V 10 bases and J 1 base; bases outside gene matches: 20. CDR3 size: 18 residues. The chain's CDR3 is CATLPTGGRGLGTDTQYF. The CDR3 region has the DNA TGTGCCACCCTGCCCACCGGTGGGCGGGGGTTGGGCACAGATACGCAGTATTTT.

This clonotype showed up just a few times. This chain joins TRBV7-2 and TRBJ2-6; no reliable D call. CDR3 size: 15 residues. V dropped 3 bases and J dropped 0 bases, with 6 bases sitting between them. Germline assignment: CDR1 SGHTA and CDR2 FQGNSA. The CDR3 is CASSFSDSGANVLTF. In nucleotides, the CDR3 is TGTGCCAGCAGCTTCTCGGACTCTGGGGCCAACGTCCTGACTTTC.

The chain carries TRBV4-1 and TRBJ1-5; D is perhaps TRBD1 (6 bases). This CDR3 has 14 residues. CDR1 is MGHRA and CDR2 is YSYEKL in the germline V gene. V was clipped by 1 base and J by 4 bases, with 8 bases between them. The DNA for the CDR3 is TGCGCCAGCAGCCAAGTAGGACAGAATCAGCCCCAGCATTTT. It codes for CASSQVGQNQPQHF.

The gene calls are TRBV9 and TRBJ2-1, with TRBD2 identical over 8 bases. The DNA end favors TRBJ2-7, so the J call may be wrong. Looked up from germline, CDR1 is SGDLS and CDR2 is YYNGEE. CDR3 length equals 15 residues. The CDR3 loop reads CASQRGGSSYNEQYF. CDR3 nucleotides: TGTGCCAGCCAACGCGGGGGGAGCTCCTACAATGAGCAGTACTTC.

CDR3 DNA sequence: TGTGCCACCAGCGGCTCTGGCGTCCCAATGGAGACCCAGTACTTC. Its protein product is CATSGSGVPMETQYF. The J gene is TRBJ2-7, the V gene TRBV15; no clear D. Judging by the DNA end, TRBJ2-5 fits better; the J call may be wrong. Per the germline V gene, CDR1 is LNHNV and CDR2 is YYDKDF (reference sequence). This CDR3 contains 15 residues.

V usage is TRBV12-3 or TRBV12-4 and J usage is TRBJ1-5; no clear D gene. Between the trimmed V and J ends, which lost 7 bases and 3 bases, there was a span of 13 bases. The CDR3 is 14 amino acids. The CDR3 sequence is CASKGRRDNQPQHF. The CDR3 DNA is TGTGCCAGCAAGGGCAGGAGGGACAATCAGCCCCAGCATTTT.

Only a few counts were recorded for this clonotype. The rearrangement links TRBV12-3 or TRBV12-4 to TRBJ1-4; 9 bases fit TRBD1. The CDR3 sequence is 15 residues long. Trimming cost V 5 bases and J 7 bases; bases outside gene matches: 8. The CDR3 is CASSLKTGGGEKLFF. The CDR3 DNA is TGTGCCAGCAGTCTTAAGACAGGGGGGGGTGAAAAACTGTTTTTT.

The J gene is TRBJ2-1, the V gene TRBV15, with D perhaps matching TRBD1 (5 bases). The CDR3 is made up of 15 amino acids. Trimming took 1 base from V and 3 from J, leaving 10 bases between them. Germline values: CDR1 LNHNV, CDR2 YYDKDF (reference sequence). The CDR3 DNA reads as TGTGCCACCAGCAGAGCAAGGGGCCGCTACAATGAGCAGTTCTTC. Amino acid sequence: CATSRARGRYNEQFF.